This T cell receptor (beta chain) came from a study of cytomegalovirus exposure and HLA in healthy donors. General study findings and limits: Most TCR beta V segments were productive about 87% or about 30% of the time in an earlier analysis.

Comment on this clone: Its matching antigen is unknown.

J lost 1 base, V lost 4 bases, and 8 bases had no gene match. This CDR3 region has 16 residues. Germline values: CDR1 SGHRS, CDR2 YFSETQ. The primer mix had 60 Vbeta and 13 Jbeta primers. Profiling relied on immunoSEQ multiplex PCR, and the TCRdb table lists in-frame clones only, not all of them. This table holds 95,000 to 100,000 clones, 85% found once. Sequencing was done on a sample of PBMCs. V usage is TRBV5-1 and J usage is TRBJ2-3; 8 nucleotides align to TRBD2. The TCR was taken from a man aged 25 to 45 in good health and CMV-seronegative. The CDR3: CASSGGGGIRTDTQYF. CDR3 nucleotide sequence: TGCGCCAGCAGCGGGGGCGGGGGGATTCGCACAGATACGCAGTATTTT.